This TCR beta chain was identified in a study of shared clonotypes between healthy human individuals. Overall study results and limits: What limited the represented genetic and exposure-history diversity was the small number of donors.

Germline CDR1 and CDR2: MNHNS and SASEGT. V was clipped by 6 bases and J by 0 bases, with 8 bases between them. The CDR3 extends over 14 amino acids. As processed by the authors: Junction-only sequences without quality scores were provided by ImmunoSEQ, so filtering was different. Only in-frame clones appear in the TCRdb table, and some are missing; sequencing was by immunoSEQ multiplex PCR. The DNA gave D and trimming, while V, J and clone size come from that table. The data contain some 2,000,000 clones, 90% to 96% of them singletons. A note on this clone: What it binds is unknown. Other nucleotide sequences from this sample produce the same CDR3.

Negatively enriched CD4+ T cells were divided by CD45RA into naive and memory. Sequencing was carried out using naive CD4+ T cells sorted from blood. The sample's subset: CD45RA+ positively selected. The sequence derives from a man between 18 and 29 years old in good health. The gene calls are TRBV6-1 and TRBJ1-4; D not certain. This CDR3 reads CASSRTATNEKLFF. The CDR3 DNA reads TGTGCCAGCAGCAGGACGGCAACTAATGAAAAACTGTTTTTT.